The entry below describes one T cell receptor (beta chain). What it binds is unknown. These data originate in a study of CXCR3-negative and CXCR3-positive naive CD8 T cells. Study context: With about 1.5 +/- 0.3 million reads per library, the TRB reads numbered around 140 million in total. Study findings and constraints: CXCR3-negative naive cells had less hydrophobic TRB CDR3s than did CXCR3-positive naive cells.

Germline V CDR1 and CDR2: DFQATT, SNEGSKA (reference sequence). CDR3 length equals 11 residues. UMI labels and 5' RACE were used to prepare the TRB cDNA libraries. TCRdb reprocessed the 5' RACE reads, keeping one entry per CDR3 protein, no DNA. The table gives 4,500 to 6,500 distinct CDR3 sequences; the top ten clones make up 1.5% to 2% of it. Sorting was done in triplicate for each CD8+ T cell subset (around 300,000 cells each). CD45RO-CCR7+CD27+CD95- expression identified naive CD8+ T cells. The chain is built from TRBV20-1 and TRBJ1-1. The source of this sequence is a human donor in good health. Some clones in this sample may be carry-over from other donors' samples. Sequencing input: naive CXCR3+ CD8+ T cells from blood. Indicated subset: CD45RO-CCR7+CD27+CD95- naive CD8+ T cells expressing CXCR3 (TNR3+). This CDR3 reads CSARTEDEAFF.